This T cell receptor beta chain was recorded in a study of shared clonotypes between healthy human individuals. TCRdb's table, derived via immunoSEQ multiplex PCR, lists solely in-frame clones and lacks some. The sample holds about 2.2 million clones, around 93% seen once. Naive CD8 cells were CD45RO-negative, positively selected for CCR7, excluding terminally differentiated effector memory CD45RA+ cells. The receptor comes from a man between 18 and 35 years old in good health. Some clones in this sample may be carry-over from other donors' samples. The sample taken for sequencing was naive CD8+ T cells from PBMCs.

DNA for the CDR3: TGTGCCAGCAGTGGACGCACCGGGGAGCTGTTTTTT. Amino acids: CASSGRTGELFF. V is TRBV7-6 and J is TRBJ2-2; D unclear. V was cut by 6 bases and J by 4 bases, with 6 bases left in between. This CDR3 has 12 amino acids. Germline CDR1 reads SGHVS; CDR2 reads FNYEAQ.